A selection of T cell receptor beta chains follows, all from one sample in a study of blood T cell repertoires in COVID-19. Produced via immunoSEQ multiplex PCR; TCRdb's table is partial and in-frame only. The sample includes 150,000 to 200,000 clones, 80% to 95% of them seen just once. The sequencing input was peripheral blood. The origin of the receptors is a man under 40 with COVID-19, enrolled during active disease. CDR3s include the opening cysteine and the closing phenylalanine or tryptophan. The order of the fields is clone size, J gene, D gene, V gene, CDR3 length, CDR3 protein, CDR3 DNA. D genes are given only for firm matches. The size entry is marked missing in some rows and otherwise reads once, few, many or a size class.

once TRBJ1-4 TRBD1 TRBV2 15 CASSDMDRGRKKLFF TGTGCCAGCAGTGATATGGACAGGGGCCGGAAAAAACTGTTTTTT
NA TRBJ2-7 TRBD2 TRBV5-4 15 CASRRGLAGEYEQYF TGTGCCAGCAGACGGGGACTAGCGGGAGAGTACGAGCAGTACTTC
medium-sized TRBJ2-5 TRBD2 TRBV5-1 16 CASIPGSSGISETQYF TGCGCCAGCATCCCAGGGTCCAGCGGGATCTCAGAGACCCAGTACTTC
NA TRBJ2-2 TRBD1 TRBV4-2 17 CASSLLDRAANTGELFF TGTGCCAGCAGCCTCCTAGACAGGGCGGCGAACACCGGGGAGCTGTTTTTT
NA TRBJ2-5 NA TRBV5-1 14 CASRFQGSPETQYF TGCGCCAGCAGGTTCCAGGGGTCCCCCGAGACCCAGTACTTC
NA TRBJ1-1 TRBD1 TRBV7-2 13 CASRGQINTEAFF TGTGCCAGCAGGGGACAGATTAACACTGAAGCTTTCTTT
NA TRBJ1-1 TRBD1 TRBV5-4 17 CASSLVGQGWGNTEAFF TGTGCCAGCAGCTTGGTAGGACAGGGATGGGGGAACACTGAAGCTTTCTTT
NA TRBJ1-3 NA TRBV12-3/TRBV12-4 13 CASSFFQGNTIYF TGTGCCAGCAGTTTTTTTCAGGGAAACACCATATATTTT
few TRBJ1-5 TRBD1 TRBV6-6 16 CASSYPGTGSNQPQHF TGTGCCAGCAGTTACCCGGGGACAGGTAGCAATCAGCCCCAGCATTTT
NA TRBJ1-5 NA TRBV19 14 CASSIGQPRQPQHF TGTGCCAGTAGTATCGGACAGCCACGGCAGCCCCAGCATTTT
NA TRBJ2-7 TRBD2 TRBV5-1 15 CASSSTLGLVPEQYF TGCGCCAGCAGCTCTACCCTGGGACTAGTCCCCGAGCAGTACTTC
NA TRBJ1-6 NA TRBV15 14 CATSPGHSNSPLHF TGTGCCACGAGTCCGGGACATAGTAATTCACCTCTCCACTTT
NA TRBJ1-2 NA TRBV7-2 14 CASSEGPGNYGYTF TGTGCCAGCAGCGAGGGTCCGGGGAACTATGGCTACACCTTC
once TRBJ2-7 NA TRBV5-1 14 CASSLVRGSYEQYF TGCGCCAGCAGCCTCGTTAGGGGCTCCTACGAGCAGTACTTC
NA TRBJ1-3 NA TRBV28 12 CASSWRGNTIYF TGTGCCAGCAGTTGGAGAGGGAACACCATATATTTT
NA TRBJ1-2 TRBD1 TRBV27 13 CASRFDRAYGYTF TGTGCCAGCAGATTTGACAGGGCTTACGGCTACACCTTC
NA TRBJ1-2 NA TRBV18 19 CASSPLPGGSLTKNYGYTF TGTGCCAGCTCACCACTTCCTGGGGGCAGCCTTACCAAGAACTATGGCTACACCTTC
NA TRBJ2-5 TRBD2 TRBV9 15 CASSGGGLVIETQYF TGTGCCAGCAGCGGGGGAGGACTAGTGATAGAGACCCAGTACTTC
once TRBJ2-1 NA TRBV4-1 17 CASSQDELDIIYNEQFF TGCGCCAGCAGCCAAGATGAGCTGGACATTATATACAATGAGCAGTTCTTC
NA TRBJ2-1 NA TRBV5-1 14 CASSFPTTYNEQFF TGCGCCAGCAGCTTCCCGACAACCTACAATGAGCAGTTCTTC
NA TRBJ2-3 TRBD1 TRBV7-9 16 CASSFGTGGGTDTQYF TGTGCCAGCAGCTTCGGGACAGGGGGCGGCACAGATACGCAGTATTTT
NA TRBJ2-1 TRBD2 TRBV18 17 CASSPRSGLAGNNEQFF TGTGCCAGCTCACCACGTTCGGGACTAGCGGGAAACAATGAGCAGTTCTTC
NA TRBJ2-1 TRBD2 TRBV9 18 CASSVQTSGSLIYNEQFF TGTGCCAGCAGCGTCCAGACTAGCGGGAGCCTTATATACAATGAGCAGTTCTTC
NA TRBJ2-1 NA TRBV6-5 14 CASSYNLAEGEQFF TGTGCCAGCAGTTACAATTTGGCGGAGGGCGAGCAGTTCTTC